This entry describes one T cell receptor beta chain. These data come from a study of OX40 agonist ivuxolimab in advanced cancers. Study-level information: Ivuxolimab, an agonistic anti-OX40 (CD134) antibody, was given to patients.

V gave up 5 bases and J gave up 3 bases; unmatched junction bases: 4. The V gene's germline CDR1 is SEHNR and CDR2 FQNEAQ (reference sequence). The CDR3 covers 15 residues. The protocol was immunoSEQ multiplex PCR, while the TCRdb copy is restricted to in-frame clones and leaves out a portion. The sample contains 50,000 or so clones, approximately 90% of which appear only once. This sequence originates from an adult with an advanced solid tumor such as melanoma, head and neck, liver or kidney cancer. The chain links TRBV7-9 to TRBJ2-3; 11 bases fit TRBD2. Sample: CD4+ or CD8+ T cells sorted from blood, taken in a trial of the OX40 agonist ivuxolimab. CDR3 protein: CASSQGLAETDTQYF. CDR3 nucleotide sequence: TGTGCCAGCAGCCAGGGACTAGCGGAGACAGATACGCAGTATTTT.